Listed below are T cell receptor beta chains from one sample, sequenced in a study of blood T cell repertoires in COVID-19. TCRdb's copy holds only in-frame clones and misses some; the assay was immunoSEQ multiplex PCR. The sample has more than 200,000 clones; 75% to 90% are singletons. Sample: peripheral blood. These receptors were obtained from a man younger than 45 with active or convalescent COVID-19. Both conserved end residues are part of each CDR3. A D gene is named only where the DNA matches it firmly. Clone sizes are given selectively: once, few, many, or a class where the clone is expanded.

CSASLRGFGNYGYTF TGCAGTGCTAGTCTCCGGGGGTTTGGTAACTATGGCTACACCTTC . . TRBJ1-2 TRBV20-1
CASSLRTGVDSNQPQHF TGTGCCAGCAGCTTACGAACAGGGGTTGATAGCAATCAGCCCCAGCATTTT TRBD1 . TRBJ1-5 TRBV7-2
CASYGAREATEAFF TGTGCCAGTTACGGGGCCCGGGAGGCCACTGAAGCTTTCTTT . . TRBJ1-1 TRBV2
CASSPRQVGTEAFF TGTGCCAGCAGCCCACGGCAGGTCGGCACTGAAGCTTTCTTT . . TRBJ1-1 TRBV3-1/TRBV3-2
CASSLGGGHQETQYF TGTGCCAGCAGCTTGGGCGGGGGGCACCAAGAGACCCAGTACTTC TRBD2 . TRBJ2-5 TRBV5-5
CASSSSRRGRGINYGYTF TGTGCCAGCAGCTCATCCCGCAGGGGGCGAGGTATTAACTATGGCTACACCTTC TRBD1 . TRBJ1-2 TRBV7-2
CASRTAKNTEAFF TGCGCCAGCAGGACAGCTAAGAACACTGAAGCTTTCTTT . . TRBJ1-1 TRBV10-1
CASSYTPGEYGYTF TGTGCCAGCAGTTACACACCAGGGGAGTATGGCTACACCTTC . . TRBJ1-2 TRBV6-5
CASSESGTGSYEQYF TGTGCCAGCAGTGAATCCGGGACAGGGTCCTACGAGCAGTACTTC TRBD1 . TRBJ2-7 TRBV6-1
CASSWDRASGYTF TGTGCCAGCAGCTGGGACAGGGCTTCTGGCTACACCTTC TRBD1 . TRBJ1-2 TRBV11-2
CASSLVPEAYEQYF TGTGCCAGCAGCTTAGTACCTGAGGCCTACGAGCAGTACTTC . . TRBJ2-7 TRBV7-2
CSASEGGKTEAFF TGCAGCGCCTCCGAAGGGGGTAAGACTGAAGCTTTCTTT . . TRBJ1-1 TRBV29-1
CASSLPRDNPYEQYF TGTGCCAGCAGTTTGCCTAGGGACAATCCCTACGAGCAGTACTTC . . TRBJ2-7 TRBV11-2
CASSGPATGDLRDEQYF TGTGCCAGCAGTGGGCCCGCCACAGGGGACCTTCGGGACGAGCAGTACTTC TRBD1 . TRBJ2-7 TRBV6-4
CASSLANYGYTF TGCGCCAGCAGCTTGGCAAACTATGGCTACACCTTC . . TRBJ1-2 TRBV5-1
CASSAGDYEQYF TGCGCCAGTTCAGCGGGGGACTACGAGCAGTACTTC TRBD2 . TRBJ2-7 TRBV10-1
CASSSLEDSYEQYF TGTGCCAGCAGCTCACTAGAGGACAGCTACGAGCAGTACTTC . . TRBJ2-7 TRBV11-2
CATSRDSRSGNTIYF TGTGCCACCAGCAGAGATAGTCGTAGTGGAAACACCATATATTTT . . TRBJ1-3 TRBV15
CASSLGDSYNEQFF TGCGCCAGCAGCTTGGGGGACTCTTACAATGAGCAGTTCTTC . once TRBJ2-1 TRBV5-1
CASSMSGNAEAFF TGTGCCAGTAGTATGTCGGGAAACGCTGAAGCTTTCTTT . . TRBJ1-1 TRBV19
CASSQATLGASGKNIQYF TGTGCCAGCAGCCAAGCTACTCTCGGTGCTAGCGGCAAAAACATTCAGTACTTC TRBD2 . TRBJ2-4 TRBV4-2
CASSPTDGNQPQHF TGTGCCAGCAGTCCGACAGATGGCAATCAGCCCCAGCATTTT . many TRBJ1-5 TRBV27
CASSLAPSGNEQFF TGCGCCAGCAGCTTGGCCCCCAGCGGCAATGAGCAGTTCTTC . . TRBJ2-1 TRBV5-1
CASSQLAAVGEYEQYF TGCGCCAGCAGCCAACTCGCTGCGGTCGGGGAGTACGAGCAGTACTTC . . TRBJ2-7 TRBV4-1
CASSHDTGKAEAFF TGCGCCAGCAGCCACGATACAGGGAAGGCTGAAGCTTTCTTT . . TRBJ1-1 TRBV4-1
CASSPDREGYTF TGCGCCAGCAGCCCCGACAGAGAAGGCTACACCTTC . once TRBJ1-2 TRBV5-1
CASSLDLRGSQPQHF TGTGCCAGCAGCTTAGATTTGCGGGGAAGTCAGCCCCAGCATTTT . . TRBJ1-5 TRBV11-2
CASNRGGSSYEQYF TGTGCCAGCAACCGGGGGGGTAGCTCCTACGAGCAGTACTTC TRBD2 . TRBJ2-7 TRBV7-9
CAISGPSGTGVYEQYF TGTGCCATCAGTGGACCCTCCGGGACAGGGGTGTACGAGCAGTACTTC TRBD1 . TRBJ2-7 TRBV10-3
CASSVLTGGDTEAFF TGTGCCAGCAGCGTACTTACCGGGGGGGACACTGAAGCTTTCTTT . few TRBJ1-1 TRBV9
CASSLDPGPRGYYGYTF TGCGCCAGCAGCTTGGACCCGGGACCGAGGGGGTACTATGGCTACACCTTC . . TRBJ1-2 TRBV5-1
CASSYRAGGEKLFF TGTGCCAGCAGTTACAGGGCAGGAGGTGAAAAACTGTTTTTT . . TRBJ1-4 TRBV27
CASSLSGRTGDQPQHF TGTGCCAGCAGTTTATCGGGACGAACAGGGGATCAGCCCCAGCATTTT TRBD1 . TRBJ1-5 TRBV27
CASSQGLAGGRGNEQFF TGTGCCAGCAGCCAAGGACTAGCGGGGGGCCGGGGGAATGAGCAGTTCTTC TRBD2 . TRBJ2-1 TRBV4-2
CATLMGAKSYNEQFF TGTGCCACCCTAATGGGGGCGAAATCCTACAATGAGCAGTTCTTC . . TRBJ2-1 TRBV24-1